This entry lists 7 T cell receptor beta chains sequenced from one sample in a study of naive and memory T cell subsets. Both TRBC1 and TRBC2 were covered by a beta constant-region primer of two equimolar oligonucleotides. The ligated cDNA underwent four PCR rounds using SP2 and nested alpha and beta constant-region primers. Each CDR3 protein gets one entry after TCRdb re-called the UMI-ligation and nested PCR reads with MiXCR. Here the sample spans some 110,000 distinct CDR3 sequences, approximately 37% being singletons. Sequenced: central memory CD4+ T cells from blood. These receptors were collected from a human donor in good health.

This clonotype was seen a few times. This chain connects TRBV20-1 to TRBJ2-7, with a weak D call TRBD1 (6 bases). V was pared by 5 bases and J by 0 bases, with 14 bases between. The CDR3 consists of 14 residues. In germline, CDR1 is DFQATT, CDR2 SNEGSKA (reference sequence). CDR3 region: CSAEKTGFSYEQYF. The CDR3 nucleotides are TGCAGTGCTGAGAAAACAGGGTTCTCCTACGAGCAGTACTTC.

V gene TRBV29-1 combines with J gene TRBJ2-1; TRBD2 agrees at 10 bases. The V and J ends lost 0 bases and 3 bases, in that order; junction bases with no gene match: 2. This CDR3 spans 15 amino acids. Looked up from germline, CDR1 is SQVTM and CDR2 is ANQGSEA. This chain's CDR3 is CSVEDEREGYNEQFF. In DNA form, the CDR3 reads TGCAGCGTTGAAGACGAGCGGGAGGGCTACAATGAGCAGTTCTTC.

This clonotype was seen repeatedly, ten times or more. The J gene is TRBJ2-1, the V gene TRBV19, with 14 bases fitting TRBD2. The length of the CDR3 is 15 residues. Trimming took 4 bases from V and 7 from J; bases not matched to a gene: 3. Germline V gene lookup returns CDR1 LNHDA and CDR2 SQIVND (reference sequence). Here the CDR3 DNA reads TGTGCCAGTAGTACCGGGACTAGCGGGAGTAATGAGCAGTTCTTC. Encoded protein: CASSTGTSGSNEQFF.

The gene calls are TRBV12-3 or TRBV12-4 and TRBJ2-5; 8 positions match TRBD1. CDR3 length: 15 residues. The V gene end was trimmed by 3 bases and the J gene end by 5 bases; junction bases not matched to a gene: 8. Here the CDR3 reads CASSLTGAGMETQYF. In nucleotides, the CDR3 is TGTGCCAGCAGTTTGACAGGGGCGGGGATGGAGACCCAGTACTTC.

This clonotype occurred a few times. This chain connects TRBV7-6 to TRBJ1-1; D is uncertain. Looked up from germline, CDR1 is SGHVS and CDR2 is FNYEAQ. Trimming left V 5 bases short and J 0 bases short, with 16 bases between. This CDR3 is built from 16 residues. CDR3 bases: TGTGCCAGCAGCCCTACCGTGGCGGGGATGAACACTGAAGCTTTCTTT. This codes for CASSPTVAGMNTEAFF.

The rearrangement joins TRBV19 to TRBJ1-5; D gene ambiguous. Germline V gives CDR1 LNHDA, CDR2 SQIVND (reference sequence). The germline V and J ends were trimmed by 6 bases and 4 bases, with 16 bases remaining between them. This CDR3 contains 15 residues. The CDR3: CASSPEAAKNQPQHF. The CDR3 DNA reads as TGTGCCAGTAGCCCTGAGGCAGCCAAGAATCAGCCCCAGCATTTT.

The CDR3 sequence: CASRPDRGGFYEQYF. CDR3 sequence (DNA): TGTGCCAGCAGACCAGACAGGGGGGGCTTCTACGAGCAGTACTTC. The chain combines TRBV12-3 or TRBV12-4 with TRBJ2-7; 9 bases are shared with TRBD1. This CDR3 has 15 amino acids. J lost 3 bases, V lost 6 bases, and 9 bases had no gene match.